Listed here is a single T cell receptor (beta chain). The target antigen is unknown. This entry belongs to a study of cytomegalovirus exposure and HLA in healthy donors. The PCR contained 60 Vbeta and 13 Jbeta primers. Original methodology: Counted up in a later analysis, unique TCR beta chains came to approximately 77 million, with about 9.9 million shared. The method was immunoSEQ multiplex PCR; TCRdb's version includes in-frame clones alone and lacks a portion of them. That table furnishes V, J and clone size, whereas the DNA furnished D and trimming. The sample carries roughly 100,000 clones, less than 85% recorded once. Study-level points and caveats: The study had only CMV serostatus as immune exposure information.

The receptor comes from a man aged 55 to 70 in good health and CMV-seronegative. The sample consisted of PBMCs.

The DNA for the CDR3 is TGTGCCAGCAGTTTAGCGGGGGCCGGCACTTCCTACGAGCAGTACTTC. Residues: CASSLAGAGTSYEQYF. V and J are TRBV28 and TRBJ2-7; weak D call: TRBD2 (7 bases). The germline V gene encodes CDR1 MDHEN and CDR2 SYDVKM. The CDR3 is 16 residues long. Deletions cut 2 bases from V and 1 base from J, with 15 bases between.